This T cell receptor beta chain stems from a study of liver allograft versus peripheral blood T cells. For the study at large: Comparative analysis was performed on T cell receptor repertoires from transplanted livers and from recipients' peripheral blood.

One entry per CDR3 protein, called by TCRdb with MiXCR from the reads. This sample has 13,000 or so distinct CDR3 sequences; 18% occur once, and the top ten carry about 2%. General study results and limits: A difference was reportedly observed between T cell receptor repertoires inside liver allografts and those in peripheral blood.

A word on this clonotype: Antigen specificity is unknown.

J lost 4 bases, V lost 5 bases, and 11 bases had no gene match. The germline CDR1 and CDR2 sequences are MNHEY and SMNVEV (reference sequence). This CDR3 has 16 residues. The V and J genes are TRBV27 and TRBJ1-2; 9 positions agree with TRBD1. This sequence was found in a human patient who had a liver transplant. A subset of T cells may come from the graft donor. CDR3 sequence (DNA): TGTGCCAGCAGTCCGGGACAGGGTGGTGGGATCTATGGCTACACCTTC. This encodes CASSPGQGGGIYGYTF.